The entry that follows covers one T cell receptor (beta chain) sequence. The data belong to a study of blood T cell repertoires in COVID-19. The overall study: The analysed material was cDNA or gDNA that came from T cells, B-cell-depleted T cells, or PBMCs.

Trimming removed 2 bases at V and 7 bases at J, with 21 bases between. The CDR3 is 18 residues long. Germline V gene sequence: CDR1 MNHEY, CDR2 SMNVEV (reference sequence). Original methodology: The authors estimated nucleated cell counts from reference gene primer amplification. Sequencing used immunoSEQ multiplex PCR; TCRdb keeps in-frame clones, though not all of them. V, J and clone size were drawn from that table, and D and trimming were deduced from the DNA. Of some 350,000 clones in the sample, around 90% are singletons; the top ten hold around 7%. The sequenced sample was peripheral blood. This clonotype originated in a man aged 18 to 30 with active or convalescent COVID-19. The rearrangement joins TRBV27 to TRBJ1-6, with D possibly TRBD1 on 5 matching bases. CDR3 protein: CASSLLLGQVYGNSPLHF. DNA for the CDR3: TGTGCCAGCAGTTTACTTCTGGGGCAGGTCTATGGGAATTCACCCCTCCACTTT.